The clone carrying this T cell receptor beta chain was observed a single time. These data originate in a study of T cells in Graves' hyperthyroidism and ophthalmopathy. RNA transcripts yielded amplified TCR beta CDR3 regions. RT-PCR in the first round (using the HTBI primer set) targeted the TCR CDR3. TCRdb re-called the multiplex PCR reads through MiXCR, storing one row per CDR3 protein. Of under 350,000 distinct CDR3 sequences detected, 25% to 30% appear once; the ten largest clones hold roughly 24%. The CDR3 is 17 residues long. V lost 3 bases to trimming and J lost 0 bases, with 12 bases between them. Germline CDR1 is MGHRA and CDR2 is YSYEKL. Exclusion criteria comprised uncontrolled infection, other autoimmune disease, pregnancy or lactation. Any symptoms of ophthalmopathy came after the first hyperthyroidism diagnosis, from which the blood sample dates.

The chain couples TRBV4-1 to TRBJ1-6; D ambiguous. This sequence was found in a man in his forties with Graves' hyperthyroidism that later progressed to Graves' ophthalmopathy. Sample: blood. The CDR3 loop is CASSQAVDSSYNSPLHF. Here the CDR3 DNA reads TGCGCCAGCAGCCAGGCAGTGGATAGCTCCTATAATTCACCCCTCCACTTT.